Below, 6 T cell receptor beta chains from the same sample are listed, as sequenced in a study of blood T cell repertoires in COVID-19. Produced via immunoSEQ multiplex PCR; TCRdb's table is partial and in-frame only. The table includes roughly 310,000 clones, roughly 90% detected once. Sequenced sample: peripheral blood. The receptor set was obtained from a woman in her twenties or thirties with COVID-19, enrolled during active disease.

The genes are TRBV29-1 and TRBJ2-1; D possibly corresponds to TRBD2 (7 bases). Trimming pared 8 bases from V and 8 bases from J, leaving 13 bases between. This CDR3 spans 11 amino acids. Germline assignment: CDR1 SQVTM and CDR2 ANQGSEA. In DNA, the CDR3 is TGCAGCACCGAAGGGGGGGATGAGCAGTTCTTC. Encoded protein: CSTEGGDEQFF.

This rearrangement joins TRBV7-2 to TRBJ2-1; 8 bases align to TRBD2. CDR1 is SGHTA, CDR2 FQGNSA, per germline. The J segment lost 7 bases and the V segment lost 1 base, leaving 9 bases of the junction unmatched. The CDR3 runs to 16 residues. The CDR3 region is CASSLVGTGGGNEQFF. The CDR3 DNA reads TGTGCCAGCAGCTTAGTTGGGACGGGCGGGGGGAATGAGCAGTTCTTC.

The rearrangement links TRBV5-5 to TRBJ1-2; TRBD1 aligns across 8 bases. Germline V gives CDR1 SGHKS, CDR2 YYEKEE (reference sequence). J was trimmed by 5 bases and V by 0 bases; bases with no gene match: 6. This CDR3 spans 15 amino acids. As DNA, the CDR3 is TGTGCCAGCAGCTTGGATGTCGGGACAGGTTATGGCTACACCTTC. Residues: CASSLDVGTGYGYTF. Full variable domain (rest looked up from reference TRBV5-5 and TRBJ1-2): DAGVTQSPTHLIKTRGQQVTLRCSPISGHKSVSWYQQVLGQGPQFIFQYYEKEERGRGNFPDRFSARQFPNYSSELNVNALLLGDSALYLCASSLDVGTGYGYTFGSGTRLTVV.

The chain joins TRBV28 to TRBJ1-6; 7 bases fit TRBD1. The CDR3 is 14 residues long. Trimming removed 11 bases from V and 5 bases from J; junction bases left unmatched: 9. Germline V gives CDR1 MDHEN, CDR2 SYDVKM. The DNA of the CDR3 is TGTGCCGGCAAAGCCGGGACAGATAATTCACCCCTCCACTTT. Amino acids: CAGKAGTDNSPLHF.

This clone was counted once. The chain couples TRBV11-3 to TRBJ2-5; D gene unclear. Germline CDR1 reads SGHNT; CDR2 reads YENEEA. This CDR3 contains 14 residues. Trimming cost V 5 bases and J 1 base, with 11 bases left between them. The CDR3 sequence: CASSAKIAQETQYF. For the CDR3, the DNA is TGTGCCAGCAGCGCTAAGATAGCCCAAGAGACCCAGTACTTC.

The chain employs TRBV5-1 and TRBJ1-3; 7 bases are a match to TRBD1. V lost 4 bases to trimming and J lost 0 bases; unmatched junction nucleotides: 10. Germline V gives CDR1 SGHRS, CDR2 YFSETQ. The CDR3 is 17 amino acids. CDR3 loop: CASSPGQAAISGNTIYF. The CDR3 coding sequence is TGCGCCAGCAGCCCCGGACAGGCGGCTATCTCTGGAAACACCATATATTTT.